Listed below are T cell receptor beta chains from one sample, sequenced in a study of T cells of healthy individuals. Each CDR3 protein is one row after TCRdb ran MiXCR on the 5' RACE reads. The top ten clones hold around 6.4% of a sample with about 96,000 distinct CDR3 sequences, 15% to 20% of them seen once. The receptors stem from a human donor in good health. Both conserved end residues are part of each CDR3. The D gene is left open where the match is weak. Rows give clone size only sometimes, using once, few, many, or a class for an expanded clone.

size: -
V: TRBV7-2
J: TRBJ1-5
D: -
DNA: TGTGCCAACCCGACTGTTGAAAACAATCAGCCCCAGCATTTT
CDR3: CANPTVENNQPQHF

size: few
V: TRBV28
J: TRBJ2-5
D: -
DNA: TGTGCCAGCAGTTTTTGGGGTAGCGGCCAAGAGACCCAGTACTTC
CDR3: CASSFWGSGQETQYF

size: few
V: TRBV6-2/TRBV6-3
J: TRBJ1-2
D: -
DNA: TGTGCCAGCAGTTACAGGCCACCCGCTATGGCTACAAGCTCGGGCAGCGCCTTC
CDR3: CASSYRPPAMATSSGSAF

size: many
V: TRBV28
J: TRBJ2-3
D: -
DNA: TGTGCCAGCAGGGGGGCGACCACAGATACGCAGTATTTT
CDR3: CASRGATTDTQYF

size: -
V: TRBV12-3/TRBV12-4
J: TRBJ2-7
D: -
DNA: TGTGCCAGCAGTTGGGCAGGAGCCTACGAGCAGTACTTC
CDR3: CASSWAGAYEQYF

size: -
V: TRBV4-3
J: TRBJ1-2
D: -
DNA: TGCGCCAGCAGCCAAGAGGCTCTCGGGGGTAGTAACTATGGCTACACCTTC
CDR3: CASSQEALGGSNYGYTF

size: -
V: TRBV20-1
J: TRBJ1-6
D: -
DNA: TGCAGTGCGTATACGAGCTCCTATAATTCACCCCTCCACTTT
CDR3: CSAYTSSYNSPLHF

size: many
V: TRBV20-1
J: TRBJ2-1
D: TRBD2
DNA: TGCAGTGCTAGCGTGAGGACTAGCGGGAGTAATGAGCAGTTCTTC
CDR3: CSASVRTSGSNEQFF

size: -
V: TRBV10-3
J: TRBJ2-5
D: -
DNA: TGTGCCATCAGCGACCTCTCGGGAGAGACCCAGTACTTC
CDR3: CAISDLSGETQYF

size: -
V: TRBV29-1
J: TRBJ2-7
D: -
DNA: TGCAGCTCCTCAGGGTTAACGAGGAACGAGCAGTACTTC
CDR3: CSSSGLTRNEQYF

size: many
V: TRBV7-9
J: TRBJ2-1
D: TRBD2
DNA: TGTGCCAGCAGCCCGGTTCAGAGGACTAGCGGGGAGCAGTTCTTC
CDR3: CASSPVQRTSGEQFF